These 5 T cell receptor beta chains originate from one sample sequenced in a study of blood T cell repertoires in COVID-19 (dated by TCRdb to about 2020). Library prep was done by the immunoSEQ multiplex PCR assay. Imported from immuneACCESS, the table was reduced by TCRdb to in-frame sequences with V and J called. These copies leave out some clones; in studies compared against another copy, an unresolved V gene accounts for under half, and the cause of the remainder is not known. The sample table records 52,000 or so clones; roughly 90% of these occur just once. About 8.9% of the sample is held by the ten biggest clonotypes. The material sequenced was peripheral blood. These TCRs come from a woman aged 80 or older with acute or convalescent COVID-19.

V gene TRBV5-5 combines with J gene TRBJ1-1; D not resolved. CDR1 and CDR2 (germline): SGHKS, YYEKEE (reference sequence). Trimming took off 9 bases at V and 6 bases at J, with 18 bases between the two ends. The CDR3 is made up of 13 amino acids. In nucleotides, the CDR3 is TGTGCCACGGATGTGAGTACGAGGGCTGAAGCTTTCTTT. The encoded protein is CATDVSTRAEAFF.

The J gene is TRBJ1-2, the V gene TRBV2, with D possibly TRBD1 on 5 matching bases. This CDR3 contains 14 residues. The germline CDR1 and CDR2 sequences are SNHLY and FYNNEI. V was pared by 6 bases and J by 8 bases, with 19 bases between. The CDR3 spells CASSPFRGVWGYTF. For the CDR3, the DNA is TGTGCCAGCAGCCCGTTCCGGGGGGTCTGGGGCTACACCTTC.

In this sample, this clone turned up once. The chain uses TRBV6-5 and TRBJ2-1, with 7 bases identical to TRBD1. Germline V gives CDR1 MNHEY, CDR2 SVGAGI. The CDR3 is 13 amino acids. Trimming at V came to 6 bases and at J to 8 bases, leaving 7 bases not matched to a gene. CDR3 sequence reads: CASRRQGGDEQFF. The CDR3 DNA is TGTGCCAGCAGAAGACAGGGCGGAGATGAGCAGTTCTTC.

V is TRBV5-1 and J is TRBJ1-1; possible D gene TRBD1, 5 bases. In germline, CDR1 is SGHRS, CDR2 YFSETQ. Trimming stripped 4 bases from V and 4 bases from J, with 14 bases between. The CDR3 spans 14 residues. CDR3 protein: CASSPDSWSTEAFF. The CDR3 nucleotides are TGCGCCAGCAGCCCCGACAGTTGGAGCACTGAAGCTTTCTTT.

This rearrangement joins TRBV9 to TRBJ2-1; D is perhaps TRBD2 (5 bases). Trimming stripped 5 bases from V and 8 bases from J, with 11 bases between. The CDR3 length is 12 residues. CDR1 and CDR2 (germline): SGDLS, YYNGEE. CDR3 protein: CASSDYGDEQFF. The DNA of the CDR3 is TGTGCCAGCAGTGACTACGGCGATGAGCAGTTCTTC.